This is a list of T cell receptor beta chains from one sample in a study of T-cell reconstitution after alpha-beta-depleted transplantation in children. TCRdb reprocessed the PCR reads with MiXCR, giving one entry per CDR3 protein. The table lists hundreds of thousands of distinct CDR3 sequences, more than 9% of them singletons. Sequencing was performed on peripheral blood, taken 180 days after TCRalphabeta/CD19-depleted stem cell transplant. These receptors came from a male patient between 2 and 10 years old who had a stem cell transplant for chronic granulomatous disease, so the T cells may come from the graft donor. CDR3s include the opening cysteine and the closing phenylalanine or tryptophan. D genes are given only for firm matches. Size is stated for part of the rows, as once, few or many counts, or as a class when the clone is expanded.

clone size,J gene,D gene,V gene,CDR3 protein,CDR3 DNA
many,TRBJ2-1,.,TRBV29-1,CSVTGPSSYNEQFF,TGCAGCGTCACGGGACCGAGCTCCTACAATGAGCAGTTCTTC
many,TRBJ2-1,.,TRBV9,CASSVAFSNEQFF,TGTGCCAGCAGCGTAGCTTTCAGCAATGAGCAGTTCTTC
many,TRBJ2-6,TRBD2,TRBV11-2,CASSLPRGSGRAGANVLTF,TGTGCCAGCAGCCTCCCTCGGGGTAGCGGGAGGGCTGGGGCCAACGTCCTGACTTTC
many,TRBJ2-3,TRBD2,TRBV20-1,CSASPTSGGADTQYF,TGCAGTGCTAGTCCAACTAGCGGAGGGGCAGATACGCAGTATTTT
many,TRBJ2-1,TRBD2,TRBV28,CASSLTSGYNEQFF,TGTGCCAGCAGTTTGACTAGCGGGTACAATGAGCAGTTCTTC
many,TRBJ1-4,.,TRBV29-1,CSVATSRGPNEKLFF,TGCAGCGTTGCCACTTCCCGAGGTCCTAATGAAAAACTGTTTTTT
many,TRBJ1-2,.,TRBV5-5,CASSHGYTF,TGTGCCAGCTCCCACGGCTACACCTTC
many,TRBJ2-7,TRBD2,TRBV12-3/TRBV12-4,CASSLTGGRGYEQYF,TGTGCCAGCAGTTTAACCGGCGGGAGAGGGTACGAGCAGTACTTC
.,TRBJ2-3,.,TRBV20-1,CSARDLSRGPDTQYF,TGCAGTGCTAGAGATCTGTCGCGTGGCCCAGATACGCAGTATTTT
few,TRBJ1-1,.,TRBV28,CASKRAEAFF,TGTGCCAGCAAGAGGGCTGAAGCTTTCTTT
many,TRBJ2-3,.,TRBV20-1,CSASPLAVGFRDTQYF,TGCAGTGCTAGCCCTCTCGCCGTCGGTTTCCGAGATACGCAGTATTTT
many,TRBJ2-1,.,TRBV12-3/TRBV12-4,CASNRGIEQFF,TGTGCCAGCAACCGGGGTATTGAGCAGTTCTTC
many,TRBJ1-3,.,TRBV28,CASTDSGNTIYF,TGTGCCAGCACGGACTCTGGAAACACCATATATTTT
many,TRBJ2-7,TRBD1,TRBV12-3/TRBV12-4,CASGGQGAFHEQYF,TGTGCCAGCGGTGGACAGGGGGCCTTTCACGAGCAGTACTTC
many,TRBJ2-1,.,TRBV29-1,CSVGLVQTIGTYNEQFF,TGCAGCGTTGGACTAGTTCAGACCATAGGCACCTACAATGAGCAGTTCTTC
many,TRBJ1-2,TRBD1,TRBV12-3/TRBV12-4,CASSPSDRLNYGYTF,TGTGCCAGCAGTCCCTCGGACAGGTTAAACTATGGCTACACCTTC